The 19 T cell receptor beta chains below all came from one sample that was sequenced in a study of T cells expressing NK-cell markers. TCRdb re-called the 5' RACE reads, yielding one record per CDR3 amino acid sequence without DNA. The sample holds roughly 450,000 distinct CDR3 sequences. Sequencing used blood T cells: a sorted CD56 or NKG2C T cell subset, CD4+ or CD8+ T cells, or bulk PBMC T cells (not recorded which). The receptors stem from a woman aged 45-65 years in good health.

V and J are TRBV5-1 and TRBJ1-1; the D call from TCRdb, TRBD1, cannot be confirmed without DNA. This CDR3 spans 16 amino acids. Germline values: CDR1 SGHRS, CDR2 YFSETQ. This CDR3 reads CASSPATPPGFTEAFF.

CDR3 protein: CASSLGYGNEQFF. The chain carries TRBV11-3 and TRBJ2-1. From germline, CDR1 is SGHNT and CDR2 YENEEA. This CDR3 region has 13 residues.

The V call is TRBV4-1, the J call TRBJ2-5; TCRdb picks TRBD1, but there is no DNA to check that call. Germline assignment: CDR1 MGHRA and CDR2 YSYEKL. CDR3 length: 16 residues. The CDR3 reads CASSQGDRGGEETQYF.

V usage is TRBV5-1 and J usage is TRBJ2-3; lacking DNA, the TRBD2 call made by TCRdb goes unchecked. The CDR3 is made up of 16 amino acids. From germline, CDR1 is SGHRS and CDR2 YFSETQ. The CDR3 is CASRLALGLLGDTQYF.

The chain joins TRBV6-5 to TRBJ2-1; TCRdb calls TRBD1, which cannot be checked without DNA. Germline V gene data show CDR1 as MNHEY and CDR2 as SVGAGI. The CDR3 runs to 12 residues. The CDR3 reads CASTNGGNEQFF.

The chain combines TRBV9 with TRBJ2-1; as DNA is missing, the TRBD2 call by TCRdb cannot be tested. The CDR3 extends over 16 amino acids. CDR1 and CDR2 (germline): SGDLS, YYNGEE. CDR3 region: CASSARSGSATNEQFF.

V is TRBV12-3 or TRBV12-4 and J is TRBJ1-2; lacking DNA, the TRBD1 call made by TCRdb goes unchecked. This CDR3 has 14 amino acids. The CDR3 sequence is CASSTTDRVSGYTF.

This chain links TRBV20-1 with TRBJ1-1; checking the TCRdb D call of TRBD1 is not possible without DNA. The CDR3 extends over 14 amino acids. Germline CDR1 is DFQATT and CDR2 is SNEGSKA (reference sequence). This chain's CDR3 is CSATIRGRDLEAFF.

CDR3 protein: CAISDSKGGSNQPQHF. The chain combines TRBV10-3 with TRBJ1-5; checking the TCRdb D call of TRBD1 is not possible without DNA. Germline loops: CDR1 ENHRY, CDR2 SYGVKD. This CDR3 has 16 residues.

V is TRBV5-1 and J is TRBJ2-3; checking the TCRdb D call of TRBD2 is not possible without DNA. This CDR3 comprises 17 residues. Germline values: CDR1 SGHRS, CDR2 YFSETQ. The CDR3 reads CASSSMGLAGAADTQYF.

The genes are TRBV30 and TRBJ1-1. Germline CDR1 reads GTSNPN; CDR2 reads SVGIG (reference sequence). The CDR3 length is 11 residues. CDR3 in amino acids: CAWSFVDGAFF.

Here the CDR3 reads CASSLAGRTDTQYF. This chain connects TRBV3-1 to TRBJ2-3; absent DNA, TCRdb's TRBD2 call cannot be checked. Germline values: CDR1 LGHDT, CDR2 YNNKEL (reference sequence). This CDR3 has 14 residues.

This chain uses TRBV7-3 with TRBJ2-1; TCRdb proposes TRBD2, but this gene call is untestable without DNA. Germline-derived CDR1 and CDR2 are SGHTA and FQGTGA. The CDR3 spans 16 residues. This CDR3 is CASSSVGTSPVGEQFF.

The V gene is TRBV27, the J gene TRBJ2-1. Germline V gene lookup returns CDR1 MNHEY and CDR2 SMNVEV (reference sequence). The CDR3 loop spans 14 amino acids. CDR3 protein: CASSLKSRYNEQFF.

The V and J genes are TRBV20-1 and TRBJ1-5; TCRdb reports TRBD1, a call that lacks DNA to check it against. Germline V gene sequence: CDR1 DFQATT, CDR2 SNEGSKA (reference sequence). The CDR3 covers 16 residues. CDR3 amino acids: CSAREGAGPGNQPQHF.

The CDR3 spells CATSRDRGSTDTQYF. The V gene is TRBV15, the J gene TRBJ2-3. Germline V gene sequence: CDR1 LNHNV, CDR2 YYDKDF (reference sequence). The CDR3 contains 15 residues.

The chain carries TRBV10-3 and TRBJ2-3; there is no DNA to check the TCRdb D call of TRBD2. This CDR3 has 13 residues. Germline assignment: CDR1 ENHRY and CDR2 SYGVKD. CDR3 in amino acids: CAILREATDTQYF.

This sequence joins TRBV11-1 and TRBJ2-7; TCRdb's D call, TRBD1, is unchecked because there is no DNA. Germline V gives CDR1 SGHAT, CDR2 FQDESV (reference sequence). The CDR3 runs 12 residues. The CDR3 loop is CASRFSGGEQYF.

The chain is built from TRBV7-3 and TRBJ2-3; TCRdb indicates TRBD1, and absent DNA this call remains unverified. The V gene's germline CDR1 is SGHTA and CDR2 FQGTGA. The CDR3 sequence is 16 residues long. CDR3 sequence: CASSLGGPNPGDTQYF.